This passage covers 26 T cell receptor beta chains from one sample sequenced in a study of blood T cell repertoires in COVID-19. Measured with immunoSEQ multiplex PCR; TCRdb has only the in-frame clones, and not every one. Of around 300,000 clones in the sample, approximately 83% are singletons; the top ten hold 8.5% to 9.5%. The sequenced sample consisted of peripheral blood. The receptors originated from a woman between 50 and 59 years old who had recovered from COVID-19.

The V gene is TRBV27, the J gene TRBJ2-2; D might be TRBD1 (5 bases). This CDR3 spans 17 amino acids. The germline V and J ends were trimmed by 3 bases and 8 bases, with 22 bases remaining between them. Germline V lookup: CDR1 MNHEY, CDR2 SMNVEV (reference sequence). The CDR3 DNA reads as TGTGCCAGCAGTTTCACAGGTCAGGCAGGGAAAGTAGGGGAGCTGTTTTTT. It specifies CASSFTGQAGKVGELFF.

CDR3 coding DNA: TGTGCCAGCAGTTTAGGACAGGGGGCTCAAGTGTGGTATGGCTACACCTTC. This translates into CASSLGQGAQVWYGYTF. The V call is TRBV28, the J call TRBJ1-2, with TRBD1 identical over 11 bases. The CDR3 is made up of 17 amino acids. V trimming: 2 bases; J trimming: 5 bases; junction bases outside the gene matches: 10. Germline assignment: CDR1 MDHEN and CDR2 SYDVKM.

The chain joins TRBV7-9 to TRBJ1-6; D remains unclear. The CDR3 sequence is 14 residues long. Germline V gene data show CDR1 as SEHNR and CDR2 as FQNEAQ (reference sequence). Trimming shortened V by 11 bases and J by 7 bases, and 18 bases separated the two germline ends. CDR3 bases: TGTGCCCCCCCCGCTGGCCATAACAATTCACCCCTCCACTTT. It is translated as CAPPAGHNNSPLHF.

As DNA, the CDR3 is TGTGCCAGCAGTTACCCCGGGACATCCACCGGGGAGCTGTTTTTT. Its protein product is CASSYPGTSTGELFF. The chain has TRBV11-2 and TRBJ2-2, with a weak D call TRBD1 (6 bases). The CDR3 contains 15 residues. Germline lookup yields CDR1 SGHAT and CDR2 FQNNGV. V was trimmed by 6 bases and J by 4 bases, leaving 15 bases between them.

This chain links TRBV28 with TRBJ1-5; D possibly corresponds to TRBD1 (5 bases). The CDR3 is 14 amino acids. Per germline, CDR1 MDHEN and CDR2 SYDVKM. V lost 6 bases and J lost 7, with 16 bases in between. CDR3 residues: CASSRLGGTQPQHF. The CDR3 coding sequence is TGTGCCAGCAGCCGCCTCGGGGGGACCCAGCCCCAGCATTTT.

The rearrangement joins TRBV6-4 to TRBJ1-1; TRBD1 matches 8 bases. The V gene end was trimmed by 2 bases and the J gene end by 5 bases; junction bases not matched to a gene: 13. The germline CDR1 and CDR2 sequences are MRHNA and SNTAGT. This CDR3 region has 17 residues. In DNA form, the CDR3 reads TGTGCCAGCAGTGACCCCAGATCCGACAGGGGAGGGACTGAAGCTTTCTTT. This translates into CASSDPRSDRGGTEAFF.

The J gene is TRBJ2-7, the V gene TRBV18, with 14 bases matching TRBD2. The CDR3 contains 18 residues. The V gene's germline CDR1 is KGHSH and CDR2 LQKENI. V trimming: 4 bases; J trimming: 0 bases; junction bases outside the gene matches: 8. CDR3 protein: CASSLGTSGGLISYEQYF. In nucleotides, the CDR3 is TGTGCCAGCTCACTCGGGACTAGCGGGGGCCTGATCTCCTACGAGCAGTACTTC. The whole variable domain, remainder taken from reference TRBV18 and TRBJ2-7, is NAGVMQNPRHLVRRRGQEARLRCSPMKGHSHVYWYRQLPEEGLKFMVYLQKENIIDESGMPKERFSAEFPKEGPSILRIQQVVRGDSAAYFCASSLGTSGGLISYEQYFGPGTRLTVT.

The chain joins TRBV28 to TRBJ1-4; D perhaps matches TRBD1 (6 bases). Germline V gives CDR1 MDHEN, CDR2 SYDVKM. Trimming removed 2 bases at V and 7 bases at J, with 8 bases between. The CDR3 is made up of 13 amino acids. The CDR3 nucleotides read TGTGCCAGCAGTTTACCAGGGGTTGAAAAACTGTTTTTT. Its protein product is CASSLPGVEKLFF.

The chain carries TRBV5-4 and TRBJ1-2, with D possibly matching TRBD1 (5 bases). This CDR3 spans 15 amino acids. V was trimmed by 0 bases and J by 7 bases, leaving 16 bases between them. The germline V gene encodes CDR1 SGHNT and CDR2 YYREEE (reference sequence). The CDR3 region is CASSLAGQGHGGYTF. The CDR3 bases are TGTGCCAGCAGCTTGGCTGGCCAGGGTCATGGTGGCTACACCTTC.

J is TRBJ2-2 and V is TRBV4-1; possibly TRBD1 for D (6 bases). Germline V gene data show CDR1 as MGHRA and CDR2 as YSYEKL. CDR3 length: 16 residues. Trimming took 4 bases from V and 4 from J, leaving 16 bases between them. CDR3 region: CASSLTPGTSTGELFF. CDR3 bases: TGCGCCAGCAGCCTTACTCCCGGGACAAGCACCGGGGAGCTGTTTTTT.

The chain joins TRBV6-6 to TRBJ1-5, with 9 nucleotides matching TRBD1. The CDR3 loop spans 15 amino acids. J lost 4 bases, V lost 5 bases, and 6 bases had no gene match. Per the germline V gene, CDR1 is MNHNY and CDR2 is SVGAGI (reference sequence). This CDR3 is CASSPGTGTNQPQHF. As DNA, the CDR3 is TGTGCCAGCAGTCCCGGGACAGGGACTAATCAGCCCCAGCATTTT.

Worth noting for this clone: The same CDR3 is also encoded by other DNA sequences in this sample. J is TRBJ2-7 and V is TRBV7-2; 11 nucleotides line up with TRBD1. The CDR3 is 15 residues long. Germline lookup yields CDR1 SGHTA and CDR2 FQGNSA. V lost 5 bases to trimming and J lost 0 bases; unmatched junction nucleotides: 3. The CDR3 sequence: CASSQGTGGSYEQYF. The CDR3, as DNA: TGTGCCAGCAGCCAAGGGACAGGGGGCTCCTACGAGCAGTACTTC. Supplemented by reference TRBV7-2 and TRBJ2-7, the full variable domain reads GAGVSQSPSNKVTEKGKDVELRCDPISGHTALYWYRQSLGQGLEFLIYFQGNSAPDKSGLPSDRFSAERTGGSVSTLTIQRTQQEDSAVYLCASSQGTGGSYEQYFGPGTRLTVT.

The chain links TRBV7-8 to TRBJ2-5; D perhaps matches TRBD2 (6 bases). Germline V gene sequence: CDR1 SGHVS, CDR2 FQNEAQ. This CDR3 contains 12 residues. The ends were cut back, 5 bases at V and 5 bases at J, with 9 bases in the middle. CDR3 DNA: TGTGCCAGCAGCGGCGGAGGGGAGACCCAGTACTTC. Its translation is CASSGGGETQYF.

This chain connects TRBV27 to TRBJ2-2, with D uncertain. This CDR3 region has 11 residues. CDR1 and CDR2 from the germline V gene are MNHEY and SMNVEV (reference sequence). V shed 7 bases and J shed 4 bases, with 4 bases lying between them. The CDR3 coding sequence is TGTGCCAGCACGAGCACCGGGGAGCTGTTTTTT. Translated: CASTSTGELFF.

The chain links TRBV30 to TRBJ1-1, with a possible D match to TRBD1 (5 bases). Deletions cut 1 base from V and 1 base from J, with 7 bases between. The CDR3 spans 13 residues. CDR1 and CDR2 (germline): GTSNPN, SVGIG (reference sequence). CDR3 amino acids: CAWSARENTEAFF. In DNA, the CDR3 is TGTGCCTGGAGTGCCAGGGAGAACACTGAAGCTTTCTTT.

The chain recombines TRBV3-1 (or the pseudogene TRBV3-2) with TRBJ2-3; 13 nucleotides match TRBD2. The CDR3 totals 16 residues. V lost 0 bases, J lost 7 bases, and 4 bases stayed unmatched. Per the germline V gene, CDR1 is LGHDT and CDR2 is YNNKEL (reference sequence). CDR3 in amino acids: CASSQEGLAGRHTQYF. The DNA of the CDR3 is TGTGCCAGCAGCCAAGAGGGACTAGCGGGAAGGCATACGCAGTATTTT.

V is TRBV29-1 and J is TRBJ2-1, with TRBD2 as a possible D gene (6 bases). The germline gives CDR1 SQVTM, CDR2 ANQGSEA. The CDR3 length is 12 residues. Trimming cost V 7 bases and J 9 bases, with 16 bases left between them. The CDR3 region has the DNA TGCAGCGCCCTGGAACTAGCCTTTGAGCAGTTCTTC. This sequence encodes CSALELAFEQFF.

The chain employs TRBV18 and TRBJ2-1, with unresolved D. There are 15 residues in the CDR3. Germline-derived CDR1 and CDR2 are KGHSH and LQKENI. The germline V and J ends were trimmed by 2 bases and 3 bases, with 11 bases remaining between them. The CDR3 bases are TGTGCCAGCTCACCAGGCTCTCAAAGCTACAATGAGCAGTTCTTC. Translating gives CASSPGSQSYNEQFF.

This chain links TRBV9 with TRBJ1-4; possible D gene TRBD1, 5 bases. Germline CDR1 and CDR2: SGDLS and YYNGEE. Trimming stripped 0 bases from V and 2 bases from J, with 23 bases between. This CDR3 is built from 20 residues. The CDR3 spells CASSVAYHPAGGDTNEKLFF. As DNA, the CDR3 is TGTGCCAGCAGCGTAGCGTATCACCCAGCCGGGGGGGACACTAATGAAAAACTGTTTTTT.

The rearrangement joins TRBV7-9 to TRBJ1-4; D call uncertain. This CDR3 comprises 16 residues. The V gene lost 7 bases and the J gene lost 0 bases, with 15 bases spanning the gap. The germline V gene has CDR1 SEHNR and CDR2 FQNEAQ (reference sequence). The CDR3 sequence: CASTPYPGATNEKLFF. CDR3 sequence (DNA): TGTGCCAGCACCCCTTACCCGGGTGCAACTAATGAAAAACTGTTTTTT. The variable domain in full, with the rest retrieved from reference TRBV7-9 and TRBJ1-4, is DTGVSQNPRHKITKRGQNVTFRCDPISEHNRLYWYRQTLGQGPEFLTYFQNEAQLEKSRLLSDRFSAERPKGSFSTLEIQRTEQGDSAMYLCASTPYPGATNEKLFFGSGTQLSVL.

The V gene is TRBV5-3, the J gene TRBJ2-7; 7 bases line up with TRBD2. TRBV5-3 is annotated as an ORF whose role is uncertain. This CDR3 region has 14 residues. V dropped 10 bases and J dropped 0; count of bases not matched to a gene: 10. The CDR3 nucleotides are TGTGCCCGGCCGGCGGGGGAAACCTCCTACGAGCAGTACTTC. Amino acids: CARPAGETSYEQYF.

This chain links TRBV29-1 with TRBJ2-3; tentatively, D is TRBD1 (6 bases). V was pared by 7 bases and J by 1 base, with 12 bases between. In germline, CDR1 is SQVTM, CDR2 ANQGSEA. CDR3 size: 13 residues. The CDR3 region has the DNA TGCAGCGAGGAGGACAGACGCACAGATACGCAGTATTTT. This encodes CSEEDRRTDTQYF.

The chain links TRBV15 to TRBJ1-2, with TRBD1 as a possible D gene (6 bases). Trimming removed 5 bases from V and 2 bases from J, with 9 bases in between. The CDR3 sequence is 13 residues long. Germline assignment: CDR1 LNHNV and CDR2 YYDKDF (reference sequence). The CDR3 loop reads CATSPDRNYGYTF. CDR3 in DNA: TGTGCCACCAGCCCGGACAGAAACTATGGCTACACCTTC.

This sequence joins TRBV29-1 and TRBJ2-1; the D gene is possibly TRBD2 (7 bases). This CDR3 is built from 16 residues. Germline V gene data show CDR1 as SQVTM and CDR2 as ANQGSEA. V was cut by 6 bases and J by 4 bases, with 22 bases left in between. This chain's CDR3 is CSVGGPAGRGYNEQFF. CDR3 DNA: TGCAGCGTGGGGGGGCCTGCGGGGAGAGGATACAATGAGCAGTTCTTC.

The CDR3 coding sequence is TGTGCCAGCAGTTCCCTGACAGGAAAGAACACTGAAGCTTTCTTT. This gives the protein CASSSLTGKNTEAFF. The chain employs TRBV7-9 and TRBJ1-1; D possibly corresponds to TRBD1 (6 bases). Germline lookup yields CDR1 SEHNR and CDR2 FQNEAQ (reference sequence). V lost 6 bases and J 1 base, leaving 15 bases between the germline ends. CDR3 length equals 15 residues.

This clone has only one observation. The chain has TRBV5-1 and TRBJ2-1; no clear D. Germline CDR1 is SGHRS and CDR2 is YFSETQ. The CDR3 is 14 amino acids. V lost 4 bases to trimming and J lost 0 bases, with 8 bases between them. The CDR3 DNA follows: TGCGCCAGCAGCCCCGCGAGCTCCTACAATGAGCAGTTCTTC. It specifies CASSPASSYNEQFF. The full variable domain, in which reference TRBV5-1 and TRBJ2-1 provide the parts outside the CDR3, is KAGVTQTPRYLIKTRGQQVTLSCSPISGHRSVSWYQQTPGQGLQFLFEYFSETQRNKGNFPGRFSGRQFSNSRSEMNVSTLELGDSALYLCASSPASSYNEQFFGPGTRLTVL.